The rows below give T cell receptor beta chains drawn from one sample of a study of shared clonotypes between healthy human individuals. Data came from immunoSEQ multiplex PCR; TCRdb stores just in-frame clones and leaves some out. Of 2,500,000 or so clones detected, approximately 90% appear once; the ten largest clones hold around 0.15%. The source material was naive CD4+ T cells sorted from blood. All receptors come from a man younger than 35 in good health. Both conserved end residues are part of each CDR3. Each record gives: J gene, V gene, D gene, CDR3 length, clone size, CDR3 protein, CDR3 DNA. The D gene is left open where the match is weak. Rows give clone size only sometimes, using once, few, many, or a class for an expanded clone.

TRBJ2-3 | TRBV11-2 | - | 13 | - | CASSLDLTDTQYF | TGTGCCAGCAGCTTAGACCTCACAGATACGCAGTATTTT
TRBJ1-1 | TRBV6-5 | TRBD1 | 15 | - | CASSSRDRVNTEAFF | TGTGCCAGCAGTTCCCGGGACAGAGTGAACACTGAAGCTTTCTTT
TRBJ2-5 | TRBV6-6 | TRBD2 | 15 | - | CASSYSTSGVETQYF | TGTGCCAGCAGTTACAGTACTAGCGGGGTAGAGACCCAGTACTTC
TRBJ2-3 | TRBV5-4 | TRBD1 | 14 | - | CASSAGQGADTQYF | TGTGCCAGCAGCGCGGGACAGGGAGCAGATACGCAGTATTTT
TRBJ1-5 | TRBV5-6 | TRBD1 | 15 | - | CASSLSRDRGFRQHF | TGTGCCAGCAGCTTGTCCCGGGACAGGGGGTTTCGCCAGCATTTT
TRBJ2-1 | TRBV11-2 | - | 15 | - | CASSSDLGSYNEQFF | TGTGCCAGCAGCTCCGACTTGGGGTCGTACAATGAGCAGTTCTTC
TRBJ2-5 | TRBV30 | - | 12 | - | CAWGEGRETQYF | TGTGCCTGGGGTGAGGGGCGGGAGACCCAGTACTTC
TRBJ1-6 | TRBV5-1 | - | 14 | few | CASSLGDSFSPLHF | TGCGCCAGCAGCTTGGGTGACAGTTTTTCACCCCTCCACTTT
TRBJ2-1 | TRBV7-9 | TRBD2 | 17 | - | CASSSDVAGTSYNEQFF | TGTGCCAGCAGTTCCGATGTAGCGGGGACCTCCTACAATGAGCAGTTCTTC
TRBJ2-3 | TRBV30 | - | 14 | - | CAWESGVVTDTQYF | TGTGCCTGGGAGTCGGGGGTCGTCACAGATACGCAGTATTTT
TRBJ2-2 | TRBV5-5 | - | 15 | - | CASSPQGADTGELFF | TGTGCCAGCAGCCCGCAGGGTGCGGACACCGGGGAGCTGTTTTTT
TRBJ1-2 | TRBV9 | - | 17 | - | CASSVESLGAANYGYTF | TGTGCCAGCAGCGTAGAGTCTTTAGGGGCAGCTAACTATGGCTACACCTTC
TRBJ2-3 | TRBV4-2 | - | 16 | - | CASSPAAKTSTDTQYF | TGTGCCAGCAGCCCAGCGGCGAAAACTAGCACAGATACGCAGTATTTT
TRBJ2-3 | TRBV27 | TRBD1 | 16 | - | CASSLDDRAGTDTQYF | TGTGCCAGCAGTTTAGACGACAGGGCTGGCACAGATACGCAGTATTTT
TRBJ2-2 | TRBV19 | - | 14 | - | CASSIDRVAGELFF | TGTGCCAGTAGTATAGATCGGGTGGCCGGGGAGCTGTTTTTT
TRBJ1-2 | TRBV5-1 | TRBD1 | 15 | once | CASSLEDRGSGGYTF | TGCGCCAGCAGCTTGGAAGACAGGGGGAGCGGTGGCTACACCTTC
TRBJ2-3 | TRBV6-5 | - | 12 | - | CASSQSTDTQYF | TGTGCCAGCAGTCAATCTACAGATACGCAGTATTTT
TRBJ2-7 | TRBV10-2 | - | 13 | once | CASSGLGTYEQYF | TGCGCCAGCAGTGGACTAGGGACCTACGAGCAGTACTTC
TRBJ2-7 | TRBV19 | TRBD1 | 14 | - | CASSGGDRPYEQYF | TGTGCCAGTAGTGGAGGGGACAGGCCTTACGAGCAGTACTTC
TRBJ1-2 | TRBV28 | - | 13 | - | CASSLAGSYGCTF | TGTGCCAGCAGCTTGGCGGGGTCCTATGGCTGCACCTTC
TRBJ1-1 | TRBV10-1 | - | 12 | - | CASSEGFGEAFF | TGCGCCAGCAGTGAGGGGTTCGGTGAAGCTTTCTTT
TRBJ1-3 | TRBV7-9 | - | 15 | - | CASSPDRPSGNTIYF | TGTGCCAGCAGCCCTGACAGGCCCTCTGGAAACACCATATATTTT
TRBJ2-2 | TRBV23-1 | TRBD2 | 20 | - | CASSHLPGLAGGRRTGELFF | TGCGCCAGCAGTCACCTCCCGGGACTAGCGGGAGGGCGGCGCACCGGGGAGCTGTTTTTT
TRBJ2-2 | TRBV5-1 | - | 15 | - | CASSLVRVSTGELFF | TGCGCCAGCAGCTTGGTTCGGGTGTCGACCGGGGAGCTGTTTTTT
TRBJ2-3 | TRBV7-2 | - | 13 | - | CASSRGPKDTQYF | TGTGCCAGCAGCCGGGGACCCAAAGATACGCAGTATTTT
TRBJ1-2 | TRBV6-5 | TRBD1 | 13 | - | CASSFRTGNGYTF | TGTGCCAGCAGTTTCAGGACAGGGAATGGCTACACCTTC
TRBJ1-2 | TRBV7-2 | - | 13 | - | CASSPQGTYGYTF | TGTGCCAGCAGCCCGCAGGGGACGTATGGCTACACCTTC
TRBJ1-6 | TRBV18 | - | 14 | once | CASSPQGLDSPLHF | TGTGCCAGCTCACCCCAGGGGTTGGATTCACCCCTCCACTTT
TRBJ2-4 | TRBV2 | - | 17 | - | CASSQERSIEAKNIQYF | TGTGCCAGCAGTCAAGAACGGTCAATCGAGGCCAAAAACATTCAGTACTTC
TRBJ1-4 | TRBV27 | TRBD1 | 15 | - | CASSLLQGGNEKLFF | TGTGCCAGCAGTCTCCTACAGGGGGGTAATGAAAAACTGTTTTTT
TRBJ1-6 | TRBV28 | - | 14 | - | CASSHPDIDSPLHF | TGTGCCAGCAGCCACCCGGATATTGATTCACCCCTCCACTTT
TRBJ1-4 | TRBV4-1 | - | 13 | - | CASSLGGLEKLFF | TGCGCCAGCAGCCTTGGAGGGTTGGAAAAACTGTTTTTT
TRBJ2-1 | TRBV27 | - | 15 | - | CASSLFPNRYNEQFF | TGTGCCAGCAGTTTATTCCCGAACCGCTACAATGAGCAGTTCTTC
TRBJ2-3 | TRBV10-3 | - | 12 | - | CAISESSYTQYF | TGTGCCATCAGTGAGAGTTCGTATACGCAGTATTTT
TRBJ2-7 | TRBV2 | TRBD2 | 13 | - | CATAGGKAYEQYF | TGTGCCACGGCGGGGGGCAAAGCCTACGAGCAGTACTTC
TRBJ1-3 | TRBV4-3 | - | 13 | - | CASSQDRGNTIYF | TGCGCCAGCAGCCAAGATAGAGGAAACACCATATATTTT
TRBJ1-3 | TRBV28 | - | 14 | - | CASSPGTIGNTIYF | TGTGCCAGCAGTCCCGGGACAATCGGAAACACCATATATTTT
TRBJ1-3 | TRBV29-1 | - | 14 | few | CSVNFQGSGNTIYF | TGCAGCGTAAACTTTCAGGGCTCTGGAAACACCATATATTTT
TRBJ1-2 | TRBV4-3 | TRBD1 | 14 | - | CASSQEPGGYGYTF | TGCGCCAGCAGCCAAGAGCCAGGGGGCTATGGCTACACCTTC
TRBJ2-7 | TRBV6-1 | - | 14 | - | CASSEIQGPYEQYF | TGTGCCAGCAGTGAAATCCAGGGGCCCTACGAGCAGTACTTC
TRBJ2-3 | TRBV6-5 | - | 13 | - | CASSQAMADTQYF | TGTGCCAGCAGTCAAGCAATGGCAGATACGCAGTATTTT
TRBJ2-1 | TRBV10-2 | - | 14 | once | CATGLRKQGNEQFF | TGCGCCACCGGGTTAAGGAAACAAGGCAATGAGCAGTTCTTC
TRBJ2-7 | TRBV6-1 | - | 11 | - | CASSGAYEQYF | TGTGCCAGCTCAGGTGCCTACGAGCAGTACTTC
TRBJ1-1 | TRBV6-5 | TRBD1 | 15 | - | CASRITGTANTEAFF | TGTGCCAGCAGGATAACCGGGACAGCGAACACTGAAGCTTTCTTT
TRBJ2-7 | TRBV30 | - | 11 | - | CAWSVLGEQYF | TGTGCCTGGAGTGTACTAGGGGAGCAGTACTTC
TRBJ1-6 | TRBV30 | - | 14 | - | CAWTGQRSYSPLHF | TGTGCCTGGACAGGACAACGAAGTTATTCACCCCTCCACTTT
TRBJ1-2 | TRBV28 | - | 14 | - | CASSLAVRKGGYTF | TGTGCCAGCAGTTTGGCGGTCAGAAAGGGTGGCTACACCTTC
TRBJ2-1 | TRBV18 | TRBD2 | 15 | - | CASSRYGTSDNEQFF | TGTGCCAGCTCCCGCTACGGGACTAGCGACAATGAGCAGTTCTTC
TRBJ2-5 | TRBV6-5 | - | 12 | - | CASSTVGETQYF | TGTGCCAGCAGTACAGTGGGGGAGACCCAGTACTTC
TRBJ1-3 | TRBV18 | - | 17 | - | CASSPPIGQFSGNTIYF | TGTGCCAGCTCACCACCCATCGGACAGTTCTCTGGAAACACCATATATTTT
TRBJ1-3 | TRBV11-2 | - | 14 | - | CASSLFTQGNTIYF | TGTGCCAGCAGCTTATTCACCCAGGGAAACACCATATATTTT
TRBJ1-5 | TRBV19 | - | 14 | few | CASSIASLGQPQHF | TGTGCCAGTAGTATAGCGAGTTTGGGTCAGCCCCAGCATTTT
TRBJ2-3 | TRBV9 | - | 16 | - | CASSVDGARYTDTQYF | TGTGCCAGCAGCGTAGACGGGGCGCGTTACACAGATACGCAGTATTTT
TRBJ2-3 | TRBV4-3 | TRBD2 | 16 | - | CASSPSSSGVVGTQYF | TGCGCCAGCAGCCCCTCCTCTAGCGGGGTGGTTGGTACGCAGTATTTT
TRBJ1-2 | TRBV19 | - | 13 | - | CASTDRTVNGYTF | TGTGCCAGTACCGACAGGACAGTAAATGGCTACACCTTC
TRBJ1-5 | TRBV28 | - | 16 | - | CASSLLARGGNQPQHF | TGTGCCAGCAGTCTATTGGCTAGGGGAGGCAATCAGCCCCAGCATTTT
TRBJ1-1 | TRBV5-1 | - | 17 | - | CASSPPLGQGMNTEAFF | TGCGCCAGCAGCCCCCCCCTTGGGCAGGGGATGAACACTGAAGCTTTCTTT
TRBJ1-5 | TRBV10-3 | TRBD1 | 15 | - | CAISDRGQYNQPQHF | TGTGCCATCAGCGATAGGGGACAGTACAATCAGCCCCAGCATTTT
TRBJ2-3 | TRBV4-1 | - | 13 | - | CASSHQSTDTQYF | TGCGCCAGCAGCCACCAAAGCACAGATACGCAGTATTTT